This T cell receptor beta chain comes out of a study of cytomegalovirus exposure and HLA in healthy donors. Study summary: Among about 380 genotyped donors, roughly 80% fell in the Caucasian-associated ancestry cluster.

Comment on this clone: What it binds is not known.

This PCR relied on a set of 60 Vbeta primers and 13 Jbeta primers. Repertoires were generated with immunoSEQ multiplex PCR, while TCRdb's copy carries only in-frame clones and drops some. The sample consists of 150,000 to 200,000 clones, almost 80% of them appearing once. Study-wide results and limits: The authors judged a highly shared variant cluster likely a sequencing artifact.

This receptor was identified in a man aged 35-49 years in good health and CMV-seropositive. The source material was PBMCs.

The CDR3 here is CASSSDSPFTDTQYF. CDR3 DNA sequence: TGTGCCAGCAGCTCAGACTCTCCATTCACAGATACGCAGTATTTT. The gene calls are TRBV7-8 and TRBJ2-3; D ambiguous. Per germline, CDR1 SGHVS and CDR2 FQNEAQ. The V gene lost 4 bases and the J gene lost 2 bases, with 13 bases spanning the gap. The CDR3 has 15 amino acids.